The text below deals with one T cell receptor (beta chain). The antigen is undetermined. Time point of the sample: newly diagnosed, previously untreated cHL patient sample. The study purified CD4+ T cells from thawed PBMCs using magnetic negative selection. Investigators turned to newly diagnosed, untreated classical Hodgkin lymphoma PBMCs for comparison. These data belong to a study of PD-1 blockade in classical Hodgkin lymphoma. Assay: immunoSEQ multiplex PCR; the TCRdb copy retains only in-frame clones and omits some. Among about 35,000 clones listed, about 89% were seen once. Findings and limits, study-wide: There remain no defined causes for the repertoire differences, which possibly reflect disease activity or prior therapy.

The germline CDR1 and CDR2 sequences are MNHNY and SVGAGI (reference sequence). Unmatched junction bases numbered 9, after V lost 4 bases and J lost 4 bases. The CDR3 is 16 amino acids. The receptor was derived from a human donor with classical Hodgkin lymphoma. Sequencing used CD4+ T cells from blood. This chain uses TRBV6-6 with TRBJ2-3; TRBD1 matches at 9 bases. CDR3 loop: CASSSSGTGRADTQYF. The CDR3 coding sequence is TGTGCCAGCAGTTCCTCCGGGACAGGGCGGGCAGATACGCAGTATTTT.